The rows below give T cell receptor beta chains drawn from one sample of a study of T cell changes during pregnancy in multiple sclerosis. Measured with immunoSEQ multiplex PCR; TCRdb has only the in-frame clones, and not every one. The sample holds roughly 90,000 clones, 85% to 95% seen once. The sample consisted of peripheral blood, taken in the first trimester of pregnancy. The receptors come from a female donor with multiple sclerosis, enrolled in a pregnancy study. CDR3s leave out the opening cysteine and the closing phenylalanine or tryptophan. The D gene is left open where the match is weak.

V gene | D gene | CDR3 protein
TRBV6-5 | . | ASSYRERSPLH
TRBV6-5 | . | ASSYRTDEPSDTQY
TRBV18 | TRBD1 | ASSPRGRGMSETQY
TRBV5-4 | . | ASSAKAGNGYT
TRBV19 | . | ASGGELDQPQH
TRBV4-2 | . | ASSQDRNPASPLH
TRBV19 | TRBD1 | ASSNTRTGKDTEAF
TRBV6-4 | TRBD2 | ASSPEGVAGYNEQF
TRBV25-1 | . | ASSDPAGATNEKLF
TRBV6-1 | TRBD1 | ASNLGQAYNSPLH
TRBV5-6 | . | ASTLDFISTDTQY
TRBV29-1 | . | SVPAGVDYNEQF
TRBV4-1 | . | ASRSAGDSSYGYT
TRBV10-3 | . | AISELAGSDRVLT
TRBV7-8 | TRBD1 | ASSLARTGLGVYGYT
TRBV5-1 | . | ASSLASLRDSSYEQY
TRBV28 | . | ASLNRRQTF